These 24 T cell receptor beta chains came from one sample sequenced in a study of cytomegalovirus exposure and HLA in healthy donors. With 60 Vbeta and 13 Jbeta primers, the PCR was carried out. Profiled with immunoSEQ multiplex PCR; TCRdb holds only in-frame clones, not every one. The sample holds around 100,000 clones; about four fifths are singletons and the top ten take approximately 3.6%. Sequencing was carried out using PBMCs. All receptors derive from a man aged 25-45 years in good health and CMV-seropositive.

This chain uses TRBV27 with TRBJ1-5; D gene ambiguous. Germline CDR1 and CDR2: MNHEY and SMNVEV (reference sequence). CDR3 length equals 13 residues. V was shortened by 6 bases and J by 3 bases, with 9 bases between the two germline ends. CDR3 DNA sequence: TGTGCCAGCAGAACCGGGAACAATCAGCCCCAGCATTTT. Residues: CASRTGNNQPQHF.

This clone was observed at least ten times. The V and J genes are TRBV4-3 and TRBJ2-1, with TRBD1 matching over 8 bases. Germline V gives CDR1 LGHNA, CDR2 YSLEER. CDR3 size: 16 residues. Unmatched junction bases numbered 11, after V lost 4 bases and J lost 6 bases. For the CDR3, the DNA is TGCGCCAGCAGCCCCTGGACAGGGTTCGGGGCCAATGAGCAGTTCTTC. Amino acid sequence: CASSPWTGFGANEQFF.

The V call is TRBV5-4, the J call TRBJ1-1, with D possibly being TRBD1 (5 bases). The germline V gene encodes CDR1 SGHNT and CDR2 YYREEE (reference sequence). CDR3 length: 14 amino acids. V was shortened by 4 bases and J by 0 bases, with 10 bases between the two germline ends. The CDR3 loop reads CASSPQDMNTEAFF. Written as DNA, the CDR3 is TGTGCCAGCAGCCCACAGGACATGAACACTGAAGCTTTCTTT. Full variable domain (missing parts from reference TRBV5-4 and TRBJ1-1): ETGVTQSPTHLIKTRGQQVTLRCSSQSGHNTVSWYQQALGQGPQFIFQYYREEENGRGNFPPRFSGLQFPNYSSELNVNALELDDSALYLCASSPQDMNTEAFFGQGTRLTVV.

The V gene is TRBV7-2, the J gene TRBJ2-2; 9 bases fit TRBD1. The J segment lost 5 bases and the V segment lost 6 bases, leaving 13 bases of the junction unmatched. Germline assignment: CDR1 SGHTA and CDR2 FQGNSA. This CDR3 has 17 amino acids. CDR3 residues: CASRPSLGTGSTGELFF. The DNA for the CDR3 is TGTGCCAGCAGGCCATCGCTCGGGACAGGGAGTACCGGGGAGCTGTTTTTT.

The V gene is TRBV5-6, the J gene TRBJ2-1, with 9 bases matching TRBD2. Germline V lookup: CDR1 SGHDT, CDR2 YYEEEE. This CDR3 is 15 amino acids long. Losses at the gene ends were 1 base for V and 9 bases for J; bases not matched to a gene: 8. CDR3 loop: CASSLTREGRAEQFF. The CDR3 nucleotides are TGTGCCAGCAGCTTGACGCGGGAGGGTAGGGCTGAGCAGTTCTTC.

The CDR3 coding sequence is TGTGCCAGCAGCGCCCGACCGGGACACCTCCTCGAGAAGACCCAGTACTTC. Amino acid sequence: CASSARPGHLLEKTQYF. The chain combines TRBV21-1 with TRBJ2-5; the D call in the table, TRBD1, was not verified against the DNA. TRBV21-1 is a pseudogene segment. The CDR3 contains 17 residues.

The V and J genes are TRBV14 and TRBJ2-7, with a possible D match to TRBD2 (6 bases). Between the trimmed V and J ends, which lost 3 bases and 7 bases, there was a span of 13 bases. This CDR3 comprises 13 residues. Looked up from germline, CDR1 is SGHDN and CDR2 is FVKESK. This CDR3 reads CASSQGLPLEQYF. DNA for the CDR3: TGTGCCAGCAGCCAGGGACTCCCTCTGGAGCAGTACTTC.

This chain joins TRBV7-2 and TRBJ2-2, with D possibly being TRBD1 (6 bases). The CDR3 sequence is 14 residues long. Per germline, CDR1 SGHTA and CDR2 FQGNSA. Deletions cut 0 bases from V and 4 bases from J, with 6 bases between. The CDR3 loop is CASSLAQGTGELFF. As DNA, the CDR3 is TGTGCCAGCAGCTTAGCACAGGGCACCGGGGAGCTGTTTTTT.

The CDR3 sequence is CASRGRRATNEKLFF. The CDR3, as DNA: TGTGCCAGCAGGGGAAGGCGGGCAACTAATGAAAAACTGTTTTTT. This sequence joins TRBV2 and TRBJ1-4; D not certain. Trimming cost V 6 bases and J 0 bases, with 11 bases left between them. CDR1 and CDR2 from the germline V gene are SNHLY and FYNNEI. CDR3 length: 15 amino acids.

This clone was seen more than once but under ten times. The chain uses TRBV2 and TRBJ1-2, with a tentative D call TRBD1 (5 bases). Germline CDR1 reads SNHLY; CDR2 reads FYNNEI. The CDR3 has 15 amino acids. V was cut by 5 bases and J by 6 bases, with 19 bases left in between. CDR3 nucleotides: TGTGCCAGCAGTTCCCCCCAGGGTAGCATCAATGGCTACACCTTC. Amino acid sequence: CASSSPQGSINGYTF.

This rearrangement joins TRBV7-9 to TRBJ2-2; unclear D gene. With 2 bases removed from V and 6 bases from J, the gap between germline ends came to 10 bases. CDR3 size: 14 residues. The germline CDR1 and CDR2 sequences are SEHNR and FQNEAQ (reference sequence). The DNA for the CDR3 is TGTGCCAGCAGCTTAATGCTCCCAGCCGGGGAGCTGTTTTTT. Protein: CASSLMLPAGELFF.

J is TRBJ2-1 and V is TRBV10-3; D gene unclear. The V gene lost 2 bases and the J gene lost 6 bases, with 5 bases spanning the gap. Germline V lookup: CDR1 ENHRY, CDR2 SYGVKD. The CDR3 spans 12 residues. CDR3 protein: CAISETVNEQFF. The CDR3 nucleotides read TGTGCCATCAGTGAGACAGTCAATGAGCAGTTCTTC.

CDR3 sequence: CASSPLGGVGDTQYF. The CDR3 DNA reads TGTGCCAGCAGTCCCCTGGGGGGAGTGGGAGATACGCAGTATTTT. The chain joins TRBV6-6 to TRBJ2-3; a weak D match, TRBD2 (6 bases). Trimming removed 5 bases at V and 5 bases at J, with 17 bases between. Germline values: CDR1 MNHNY, CDR2 SVGAGI (reference sequence). CDR3 length equals 15 residues.

To note about this clone: One junction end disagrees with the germline gene, perhaps due to a read error. The chain combines TRBV7-9 with TRBJ1-1; 8 bases are shared with TRBD1. There are 17 residues in the CDR3. Germline CDR1 and CDR2: SEHNR and FQNEAQ (reference sequence). This chain's CDR3 is CSSSPRTGRERNTEAFF. The DNA for the CDR3 is TGTTCCAGCAGCCCAAGGACAGGGAGGGAACGCAACACTGAAGCTTTCTTT.

This rearrangement joins TRBV11-3 to TRBJ2-7; 8 bases align to TRBD1. This CDR3 is 15 amino acids long. Germline V gene sequence: CDR1 SGHNT, CDR2 YENEEA. V lost 4 bases and J lost 5; bases outside the gene matches: 10. The CDR3: CASSSGQGHSDEQYF. DNA for the CDR3: TGTGCCAGCAGCTCAGGACAGGGACATTCGGACGAGCAGTACTTC.

The chain employs TRBV9 and TRBJ1-3; 7 bases fit TRBD1. The CDR3 spans 16 residues. CDR1 and CDR2 from the germline V gene are SGDLS and YYNGEE. With 4 bases clipped from V and 3 bases from J, the junction kept 10 bases outside the gene matches. CDR3 coding DNA: TGTGCCAGCAGCCTAACAGGGGCTGCGGGTGGAAACACCATATATTTT. It specifies CASSLTGAAGGNTIYF.

This clone was picked up a small number of times. V and J are TRBV29-1 and TRBJ1-4; the match to TRBD1 covers 7 bases. The CDR3 consists of 13 residues. Unmatched junction bases numbered 6, after V lost 6 bases and J lost 5 bases. CDR1 is SQVTM, CDR2 ANQGSEA, per germline. In DNA, the CDR3 is TGCAGCGTGGTAACAGGGGTGAATGAAAAACTGTTTTTT. Protein sequence: CSVVTGVNEKLFF.

The chain recombines TRBV10-2 with TRBJ2-1; the match to TRBD2 covers 8 bases. Germline V gene sequence: CDR1 WSHSY, CDR2 SAAADI. The length of the CDR3 is 17 residues. V trimming: 6 bases; J trimming: 0 bases; junction bases outside the gene matches: 10. CDR3 loop: CASSRGGRLSSYNEQFF. CDR3 nucleotides: TGCGCCAGCAGCCGCGGGGGGCGACTTAGCTCCTACAATGAGCAGTTCTTC.

This chain connects TRBV2 to TRBJ1-1, with TRBD1 matching over 7 bases. Germline V lookup: CDR1 SNHLY, CDR2 FYNNEI. There are 13 residues in the CDR3. The J segment lost 0 bases and the V segment lost 8 bases, leaving 3 bases of the junction unmatched. The CDR3 nucleotides read TGTGCCAGCGCGGGACAGTTGAACACTGAAGCTTTCTTT. Amino acid sequence: CASAGQLNTEAFF.

V gene TRBV13 combines with J gene TRBJ2-6; D may be TRBD1 or TRBD2 (5 bases each). V was pared by 5 bases and J by 4 bases, with 12 bases between. The CDR3 has 15 residues. Germline V gene lookup returns CDR1 PRHDT and CDR2 FYEKMQ (reference sequence). In DNA form, the CDR3 reads TGTGCCAGCAGCATAGAGGGGAAAGGGGCCAACGTCCTGACTTTC. Protein product: CASSIEGKGANVLTF. Full variable domain (rest looked up from reference TRBV13 and TRBJ2-6): AAGVIQSPRHLIKEKRETATLKCYPIPRHDTVYWYQQGPGQDPQFLISFYEKMQSDKGSIPDRFSAQQFSDYHSELNMSSLELGDSALYFCASSIEGKGANVLTFGAGSRLTVL.

The rearrangement links TRBV30 to TRBJ2-5; 9 positions match TRBD1. With V trimmed by 7 bases and J by 2 bases, 8 bases remained unmatched. This CDR3 contains 14 residues. Germline CDR1 and CDR2: GTSNPN and SVGIG (reference sequence). CDR3 nucleotides: TGTGCCTCCCACCGACAGGGGGGTCAAGAGACCCAGTACTTC. Translating it yields CASHRQGGQETQYF. The full variable domain, its missing parts supplied by reference TRBV30 and TRBJ2-5, is SQTIHQWPATLVQPVGSPLSLECTVEGTSNPNLYWYRQAAGRGLQLLFYSVGIGQISSEVPQNLSASRPQDRQFILSSKKLLLSDSGFYLCASHRQGGQETQYFGPGTRLLVL.

The chain has TRBV27 and TRBJ1-1; 8 bases fit TRBD1. The germline gives CDR1 MNHEY, CDR2 SMNVEV (reference sequence). This CDR3 spans 15 amino acids. With V trimmed by 3 bases and J by 2 bases, 5 bases remained unmatched. As DNA, the CDR3 is TGTGCCAGCAGTTTCTTGGACAGGGTTAACACTGAAGCTTTCTTT. This sequence encodes CASSFLDRVNTEAFF.

The V gene is TRBV7-2, the J gene TRBJ2-1; 12 bases agree with TRBD2. J lost 4 bases, V lost 0 bases, and 10 bases had no gene match. The CDR3 totals 19 residues. CDR1 SGHTA and CDR2 FQGNSA come from the germline V gene. CDR3 nucleotide sequence: TGTGCCAGCAGCTTAGCGAACCTAGCGGGAGGGCCAATATACAATGAGCAGTTCTTC. Protein product: CASSLANLAGGPIYNEQFF. The whole variable domain, filled in from reference TRBV7-2 and TRBJ2-1, reads GAGVSQSPSNKVTEKGKDVELRCDPISGHTALYWYRQSLGQGLEFLIYFQGNSAPDKSGLPSDRFSAERTGGSVSTLTIQRTQQEDSAVYLCASSLANLAGGPIYNEQFFGPGTRLTVL.

The chain has TRBV11-2 and TRBJ2-4; TRBD2 aligns across 14 bases. The CDR3 has 17 amino acids. CDR1 SGHAT and CDR2 FQNNGV come from the germline V gene. The V and J ends lost 5 bases and 3 bases, in that order; junction bases with no gene match: 6. The CDR3 is CASSGLAGGFGKNIQYF. The DNA for the CDR3 is TGTGCCAGCAGCGGACTAGCGGGAGGTTTTGGCAAAAACATTCAGTACTTC.